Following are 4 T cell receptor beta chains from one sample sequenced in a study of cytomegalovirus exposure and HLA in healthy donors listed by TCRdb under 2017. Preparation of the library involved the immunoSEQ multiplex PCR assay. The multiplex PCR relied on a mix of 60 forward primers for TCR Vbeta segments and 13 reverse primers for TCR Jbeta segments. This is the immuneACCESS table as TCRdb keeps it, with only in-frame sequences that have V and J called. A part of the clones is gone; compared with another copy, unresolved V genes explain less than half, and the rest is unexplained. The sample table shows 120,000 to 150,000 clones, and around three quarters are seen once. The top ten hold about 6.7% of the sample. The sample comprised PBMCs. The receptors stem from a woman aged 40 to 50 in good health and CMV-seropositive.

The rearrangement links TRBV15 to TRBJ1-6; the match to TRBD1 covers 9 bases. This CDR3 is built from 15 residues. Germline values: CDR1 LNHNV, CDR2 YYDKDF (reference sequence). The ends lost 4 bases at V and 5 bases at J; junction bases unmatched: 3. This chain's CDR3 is CATSKTGGDNSPLHF. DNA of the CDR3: TGTGCCACCAGCAAGACAGGGGGGGATAATTCACCCCTCCACTTT. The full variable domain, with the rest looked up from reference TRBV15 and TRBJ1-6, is DAMVIQNPRYQVTQFGKPVTLSCSQTLNHNVMYWYQQKSSQAPKLLFHYYDKDFNNEADTPDNFQSRRPNTSFCFLDIRSPGLGDTAMYLCATSKTGGDNSPLHFGNGTRLTVT.

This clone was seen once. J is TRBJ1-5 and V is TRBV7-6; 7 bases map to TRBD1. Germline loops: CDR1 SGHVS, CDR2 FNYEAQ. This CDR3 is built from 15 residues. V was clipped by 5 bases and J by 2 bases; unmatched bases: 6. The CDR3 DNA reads TGTGCCAGCAGCCCGACAGGGAGTGGCAATCAGCCCCAGCATTTT. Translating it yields CASSPTGSGNQPQHF.

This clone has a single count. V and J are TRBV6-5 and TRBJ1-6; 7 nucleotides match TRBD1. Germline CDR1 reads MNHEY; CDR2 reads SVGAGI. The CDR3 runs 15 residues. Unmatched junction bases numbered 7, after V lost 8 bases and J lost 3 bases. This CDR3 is CASWQGVIYNSPLHF. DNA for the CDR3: TGTGCCAGCTGGCAGGGGGTGATCTATAATTCACCCCTCCACTTT.

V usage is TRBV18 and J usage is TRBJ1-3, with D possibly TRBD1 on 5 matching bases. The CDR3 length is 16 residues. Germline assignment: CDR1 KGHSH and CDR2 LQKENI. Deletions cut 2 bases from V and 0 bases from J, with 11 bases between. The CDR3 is CASSPGAVNSGNTIYF. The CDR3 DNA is TGTGCCAGCTCACCAGGGGCCGTTAACTCTGGAAACACCATATATTTT.